The 20 T cell receptor beta chains presented below share a single source sample, sequenced in a study of long-term antiretroviral therapy in people with HIV. Survey-level immunoSEQ v3.0 assays were run. This table comes from immunoSEQ multiplex PCR, and its TCRdb copy is limited to in-frame clones, with some not included. The repertoire holds some 12,000 clones, with 65% to 85% as singletons. The sequencing used unsorted PBMCs, collected 3.4 years after starting antiretroviral therapy. The receptors shown here come from a man aged 35-49 years with HIV.

This clone was observed a few times. This chain connects TRBV5-4 to TRBJ2-1; D gene uncertain. CDR3 length: 12 amino acids. The ends were cut back, 0 bases at V and 6 bases at J, with 4 bases in the middle. Germline-derived CDR1 and CDR2 are SGHNT and YYREEE (reference sequence). For the CDR3, the DNA is TGTGCCAGCAGCTTGGGGGTCAATGAGCAGTTCTTC. Protein product: CASSLGVNEQFF.

J is TRBJ1-2 and V is TRBV7-6, with a possible D match to TRBD1 (5 bases). Germline V gene data show CDR1 as SGHVS and CDR2 as FNYEAQ. The length of the CDR3 is 15 residues. Deletions cut 1 base from V and 8 bases from J, with 17 bases between. The chain's CDR3 is CASSLGGVRGDGYTF. CDR3 nucleotide sequence: TGTGCCAGCAGCTTAGGCGGAGTGCGGGGCGACGGCTACACCTTC.

Only a few counts were recorded for this clone. The chain employs TRBV6-4 and TRBJ1-1; D is unclear. Between the trimmed V and J ends, which lost 0 bases and 2 bases, there was a span of 4 bases. The CDR3 is 13 amino acids. Germline lookup yields CDR1 MRHNA and CDR2 SNTAGT. The CDR3 nucleotides are TGTGCCAGCAGTGACTCGGACAACACTGAAGCTTTCTTT. Translated, it gives CASSDSDNTEAFF.

This clone was observed a handful of times. The rearrangement links TRBV27 to TRBJ1-5; a weak D match, TRBD1 (6 bases). V was clipped by 7 bases and J by 6 bases, with 16 bases between them. Germline lookup yields CDR1 MNHEY and CDR2 SMNVEV (reference sequence). The CDR3 runs to 14 residues. Here the CDR3 reads CASKGGRGAQPQHF. CDR3 nucleotide sequence: TGTGCCAGCAAAGGAGGGCGGGGGGCTCAGCCCCAGCATTTT.

The chain employs TRBV28 and TRBJ1-1; D call uncertain. Trimming left V 7 bases short and J 5 bases short, with 23 bases between. Germline V gives CDR1 MDHEN, CDR2 SYDVKM. The CDR3 sequence is 16 residues long. The CDR3 loop is CASMSMRRVPITEAFF. The CDR3 bases are TGTGCCAGCATGAGTATGAGGCGCGTACCGATTACTGAAGCTTTCTTT.

V usage is TRBV27 and J usage is TRBJ2-2, with a tentative D call TRBD2 (5 bases). Germline assignment: CDR1 MNHEY and CDR2 SMNVEV (reference sequence). Trimming shortened V by 7 bases and J by 6 bases, and 18 bases separated the two germline ends. The CDR3 sequence is 15 residues long. In DNA form, the CDR3 reads TGTGCCAGCAAAATTTCGGGGAGCGGAGCCGGGGAGCTGTTTTTT. This sequence encodes CASKISGSGAGELFF.

This clone has just one count. The rearrangement joins TRBV7-6 to TRBJ2-7, with D unclear. The V gene's germline CDR1 is SGHVS and CDR2 FNYEAQ. This CDR3 is built from 12 residues. Trimming took 1 base from V and 7 from J, leaving 8 bases between them. DNA for the CDR3: TGTGCCAGCAGCTTAGTAGATGGGGAGCAGTACTTC. It specifies CASSLVDGEQYF.

J is TRBJ2-7 and V is TRBV27, with 8 positions matching TRBD1. This CDR3 region has 14 residues. J lost 4 bases, V lost 4 bases, and 6 bases had no gene match. CDR1 is MNHEY and CDR2 is SMNVEV in the germline V gene (reference sequence). The CDR3 spells CASSSTGGRYEQYF. The CDR3 DNA reads TGTGCCAGCAGTTCCACAGGGGGACGGTACGAGCAGTACTTC.

This chain connects TRBV7-9 to TRBJ2-1; 9 bases are shared with TRBD1. J gave up 7 bases and V 1 base, and 5 bases lay outside the gene matches. The CDR3 length is 15 residues. The germline V gene has CDR1 SEHNR and CDR2 FQNEAQ (reference sequence). CDR3 bases: TGTGCCAGCAGCTTAGAGGGACAGGGTGGAAATGAGCAGTTCTTC. It codes for CASSLEGQGGNEQFF. The full variable domain, its missing parts supplied by reference TRBV7-9 and TRBJ2-1, is DTGVSQNPRHKITKRGQNVTFRCDPISEHNRLYWYRQTLGQGPEFLTYFQNEAQLEKSRLLSDRFSAERPKGSFSTLEIQRTEQGDSAMYLCASSLEGQGGNEQFFGPGTRLTVL.

V usage is TRBV4-2 and J usage is TRBJ2-1, with 11 bases fitting TRBD2. Germline V gene data show CDR1 as LGHNA and CDR2 as YNFKEQ. J was trimmed by 8 bases and V by 0 bases; bases with no gene match: 6. This CDR3 has 16 amino acids. This CDR3 reads CASSQDLGLAADEQFF. The DNA for the CDR3 is TGTGCCAGCAGCCAAGATCTGGGACTAGCGGCAGATGAGCAGTTCTTC.

This rearrangement joins TRBV11-2 to TRBJ2-5, with 12 bases aligning to TRBD1. J was trimmed by 5 bases and V by 5 bases; bases with no gene match: 6. The CDR3 runs 15 residues. Germline CDR1 reads SGHAT; CDR2 reads FQNNGV. CDR3 residues: CASSTGTGGGETQYF. CDR3 DNA sequence: TGTGCCAGCAGCACGGGGACAGGGGGCGGGGAGACCCAGTACTTC.

The gene calls are TRBV9 and TRBJ2-5; perhaps TRBD1 as D (6 bases). Looked up from germline, CDR1 is SGDLS and CDR2 is YYNGEE. The CDR3 sequence is 14 residues long. Between the trimmed V and J ends, which lost 1 base and 5 bases, there was a span of 12 bases. The CDR3 loop reads CASSVTGSGETQYF. The CDR3 coding sequence is TGTGCCAGCAGCGTAACAGGGTCGGGCGAGACCCAGTACTTC.

In this sample, this clone turned up once. The chain has TRBV29-1 and TRBJ1-5, with TRBD1 as a possible D gene (5 bases). V was clipped by 4 bases and J by 2 bases, with 12 bases between them. CDR3 length: 14 amino acids. In germline, CDR1 is SQVTM, CDR2 ANQGSEA. The CDR3 region is CSVGSGDGNQPQHF. As DNA, the CDR3 is TGCAGCGTTGGTTCCGGGGACGGCAATCAGCCCCAGCATTTT.

This chain connects TRBV19 to TRBJ2-2; 10 bases line up with TRBD2. CDR3 length equals 14 residues. The trim removed 10 bases at V and 0 bases at J, leaving 2 bases unmatched. Germline CDR1 reads LNHDA; CDR2 reads SQIVND (reference sequence). The CDR3 here is CATGLAANTGELFF. The CDR3 DNA reads TGTGCCACCGGACTAGCGGCGAACACCGGGGAGCTGTTTTTT. The full variable domain, its missing parts supplied by reference TRBV19 and TRBJ2-2, is DGGITQSPKYLFRKEGQNVTLSCEQNLNHDAMYWYRQDPGQGLRLIYYSQIVNDFQKGDIAEGYSVSREKKESFPLTVTSAQKNPTAFYLCATGLAANTGELFFGEGSRLTVL.

The V call is TRBV6-4, the J call TRBJ2-6, with 7 bases that match TRBD1. This CDR3 is 16 amino acids long. V lost 0 bases, J lost 2 bases, and 1 base stayed unmatched. The germline CDR1 and CDR2 sequences are MRHNA and SNTAGT. The CDR3 DNA reads TGTGCCAGCAGTGACTCACAGGGGACTGGGGCCAACGTCCTGACTTTC. It codes for CASSDSQGTGANVLTF.

This CDR3 is CASSHSLTWTSYEQYF. CDR3 nucleotides: TGCGCCAGCAGCCATTCGCTGACTTGGACCTCCTACGAGCAGTACTTC. The chain links TRBV4-3 to TRBJ2-7, with no clear D. Germline V gene sequence: CDR1 LGHNA, CDR2 YSLEER. CDR3 length: 16 residues. V was clipped by 3 bases and J by 0 bases, with 15 bases between them.

The chain carries TRBV7-6 and TRBJ1-1; maybe TRBD1 (5 bases). CDR3 length equals 16 residues. The V gene's germline CDR1 is SGHVS and CDR2 FNYEAQ. V was shortened by 1 base and J by 5 bases, with 17 bases between the two germline ends. The CDR3 loop is CASSLGRSGRLTEAFF. Written as DNA, the CDR3 is TGTGCCAGCAGCTTAGGTAGATCAGGGAGGTTAACTGAAGCTTTCTTT.

The chain combines TRBV28 with TRBJ1-4; maybe TRBD1 (5 bases). The germline gives CDR1 MDHEN, CDR2 SYDVKM. This CDR3 spans 15 amino acids. Between the trimmed V and J ends, which lost 3 bases and 7 bases, there was a span of 15 bases. The CDR3: CASSFVWRGIEKLFF. CDR3 bases: TGTGCCAGCAGTTTTGTCTGGCGGGGGATTGAAAAACTGTTTTTT.

The chain has TRBV28 and TRBJ1-1; D perhaps matches TRBD1 (5 bases). The CDR3 consists of 14 residues. V dropped 10 bases and J dropped 5 bases, with 20 bases sitting between them. CDR1 is MDHEN, CDR2 SYDVKM, per germline. DNA for the CDR3: TGTGCCACCCTTTCCTTTAGGGGTTGGACTGAAGCTTTCTTT. Translating gives CATLSFRGWTEAFF.

V and J are TRBV5-6 and TRBJ1-1, with D maybe TRBD1 (5 bases). V was trimmed by 4 bases and J by 11 bases, leaving 18 bases between them. Germline V gene data show CDR1 as SGHDT and CDR2 as YYEEEE. CDR3 length: 13 residues. The CDR3 region has the DNA TGTGCCAGCAGCAACCGGGACCGGGGGTTGGCTTTCTTT. Translated: CASSNRDRGLAFF.